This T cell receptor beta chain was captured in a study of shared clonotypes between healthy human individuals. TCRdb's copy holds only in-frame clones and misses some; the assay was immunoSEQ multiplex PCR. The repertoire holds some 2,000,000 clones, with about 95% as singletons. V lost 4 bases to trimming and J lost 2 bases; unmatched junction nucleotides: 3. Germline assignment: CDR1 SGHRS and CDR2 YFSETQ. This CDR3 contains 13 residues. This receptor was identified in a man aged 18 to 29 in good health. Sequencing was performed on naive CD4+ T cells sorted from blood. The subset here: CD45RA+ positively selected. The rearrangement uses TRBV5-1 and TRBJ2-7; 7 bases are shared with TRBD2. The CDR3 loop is CASSARGAYEQYF. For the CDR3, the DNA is TGCGCCAGCAGCGCCCGGGGGGCCTACGAGCAGTACTTC.